The following is a TCR beta chain sequence with its context. Individuals drawn from about 26 US areas were roughly 18 to 95 years old. This CDR3 contains 15 residues. V lost 1 base to trimming and J lost 2 bases, with 11 bases between them. Germline CDR1 KGHSH, CDR2 LQKENI. This record comes from a study of blood T cell repertoires in COVID-19. Using immunoSEQ multiplex PCR, the repertoire was profiled, and TCRdb retains in-frame clones only, with some absent. The sample records around 220,000 clones, about four fifths being singletons. Specimen: PBMCs or T cells enriched from blood (not recorded which). J is TRBJ1-1 and V is TRBV18, with a weak D call TRBD1 (6 bases). The receptor comes from a woman aged 40 to 50 who had recovered from COVID-19. The CDR3 loop reads CASSPRGQHNTEAFF. Written as DNA, the CDR3 is TGTGCCAGCTCACCACGAGGACAGCACAACACTGAAGCTTTCTTT.